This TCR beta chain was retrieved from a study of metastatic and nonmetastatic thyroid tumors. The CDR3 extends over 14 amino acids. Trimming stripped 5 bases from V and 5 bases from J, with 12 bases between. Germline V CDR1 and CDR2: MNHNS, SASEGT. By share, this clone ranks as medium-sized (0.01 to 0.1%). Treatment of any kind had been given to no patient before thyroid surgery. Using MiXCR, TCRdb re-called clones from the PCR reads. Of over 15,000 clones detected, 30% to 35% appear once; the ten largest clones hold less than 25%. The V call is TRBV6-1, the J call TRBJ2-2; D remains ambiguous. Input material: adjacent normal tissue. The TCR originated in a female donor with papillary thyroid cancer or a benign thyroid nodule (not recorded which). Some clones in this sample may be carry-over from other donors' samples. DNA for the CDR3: TGTGCCAGCAGTACTCTTTGGGGTACCGGGGAGCTGTTTTTT. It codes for CASSTLWGTGELFF.